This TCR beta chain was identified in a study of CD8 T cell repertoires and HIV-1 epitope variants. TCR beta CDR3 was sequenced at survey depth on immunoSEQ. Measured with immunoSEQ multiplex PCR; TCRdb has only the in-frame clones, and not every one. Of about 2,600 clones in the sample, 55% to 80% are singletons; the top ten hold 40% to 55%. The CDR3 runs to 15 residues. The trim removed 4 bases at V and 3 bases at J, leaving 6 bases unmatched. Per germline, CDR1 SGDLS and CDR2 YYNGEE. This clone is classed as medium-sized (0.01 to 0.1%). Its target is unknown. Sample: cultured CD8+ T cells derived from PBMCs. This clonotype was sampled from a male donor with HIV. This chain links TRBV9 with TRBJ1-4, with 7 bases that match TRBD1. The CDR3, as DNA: TGTGCCAGCAGCCCAAGGGACAGTTCTAATGAAAAACTGTTTTTT. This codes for CASSPRDSSNEKLFF.